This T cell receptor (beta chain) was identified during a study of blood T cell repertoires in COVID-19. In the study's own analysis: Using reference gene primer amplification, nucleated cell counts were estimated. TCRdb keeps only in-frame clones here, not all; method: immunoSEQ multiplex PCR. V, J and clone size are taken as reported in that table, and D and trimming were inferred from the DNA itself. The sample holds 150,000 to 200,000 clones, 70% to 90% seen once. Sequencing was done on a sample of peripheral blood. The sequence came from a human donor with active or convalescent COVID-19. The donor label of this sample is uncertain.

In nucleotides, the CDR3 is TGTGCCAGCAATGTCGGGGGAGGGCATTCCTACGAGCAGTACTTC. Translation: CASNVGGGHSYEQYF. The rearrangement joins TRBV28 to TRBJ2-7; 7 bases are a match to TRBD2. The CDR3 covers 15 residues. Per the germline V gene, CDR1 is MDHEN and CDR2 is SYDVKM. The V segment lost 7 bases and the J segment 1 base; nucleotides outside the gene matches: 10.